The 12 T cell receptor beta chains listed next were all sequenced from one sample in a study of T cell responses to AZD1222 COVID-19 vaccine. Here immunoSEQ multiplex PCR was the method, and the copy in TCRdb shows in-frame clones only, minus some. The sample lists over 130,000 clones; roughly 93% were seen once. The input for sequencing was peripheral blood, taken 28 days after the second AZD1222 dose. The source is an adult who received the AZD1222 COVID-19 vaccine.

This chain connects TRBV6-2 or TRBV6-3 to TRBJ1-6; possible D gene TRBD1, 6 bases. This CDR3 is 16 amino acids long. The germline V and J ends were trimmed by 8 bases and 1 base, with 15 bases remaining between them. Germline V lookup: CDR1 MNHEY, CDR2 SVGEGT. CDR3 loop: CASGRDQGSYNSPLHF. The CDR3 coding sequence is TGTGCCAGCGGCCGAGATCAGGGGTCCTATAATTCACCCCTCCACTTT.

V and J are TRBV7-9 and TRBJ1-1; D is unresolved. This CDR3 region has 13 residues. V gave up 1 base and J gave up 3 bases, with 6 bases separating them. Germline-derived CDR1 and CDR2 are SEHNR and FQNEAQ (reference sequence). CDR3 sequence reads: CASSLVSHTEAFF. The CDR3 nucleotides are TGTGCCAGCAGCTTAGTTTCCCACACTGAAGCTTTCTTT. Full variable domain (outside the CDR3, taken from reference TRBV7-9 and TRBJ1-1): DTGVSQNPRHKITKRGQNVTFRCDPISEHNRLYWYRQTLGQGPEFLTYFQNEAQLEKSRLLSDRFSAERPKGSFSTLEIQRTEQGDSAMYLCASSLVSHTEAFFGQGTRLTVV.

The chain is built from TRBV3-1 (or the pseudogene TRBV3-2) and TRBJ1-4; possibly TRBD1 for D (6 bases). The germline V gene has CDR1 LGHDT and CDR2 YNNKEL (reference sequence). The CDR3 spans 12 residues. V shed 0 bases and J shed 11 bases, with 7 bases lying between them. Here the CDR3 reads CASSQETGKLFF. The CDR3 DNA reads as TGTGCCAGCAGCCAAGAAACAGGGAAACTGTTTTTT.

The chain links TRBV12-3 or TRBV12-4 to TRBJ1-1; D is undetermined. V gave up 8 bases and J gave up 3 bases, with 7 bases separating them. This CDR3 region has 11 residues. The CDR3 spells CASLRYTEAFF. The DNA for the CDR3 is TGTGCCAGCCTCAGATACACTGAAGCTTTCTTT.

Of note for this clone: A junction end diverges from the germline sequence, so it may reflect a read error. Here the CDR3 DNA reads TGTGCCAGCACCGACACTGGTCGGGGAATTGCGTTC. It yields the protein CASTDTGRGIAF. V and J are TRBV3-1 (or the pseudogene TRBV3-2) and TRBJ1-2, with D hard to call. The CDR3 has 12 amino acids. Germline V CDR1 and CDR2: LGHDT, YNNKEL (reference sequence).

The chain uses TRBV5-1 and TRBJ2-3, with 9 positions matching TRBD1. The junction had 3 bases not matched to a gene; V was cut back by 5 bases and J by 2 bases. The CDR3 is 14 amino acids. Germline CDR1 SGHRS, CDR2 YFSETQ. The CDR3 nucleotides read TGCGCCAGCAGTCGGACAGGGGCCACAGATACGCAGTATTTT. Translated: CASSRTGATDTQYF.

This chain joins TRBV5-8 and TRBJ2-7; 11 bases map to TRBD2. The length of the CDR3 is 15 residues. V shed 2 bases, J shed 4 bases, and the junction held 5 bases outside the gene matches. Looked up from germline, CDR1 is SGHTS and CDR2 is YDEGEE. The CDR3 protein is CASSFGTSGGYEQYV. CDR3 coding DNA: TGTGCCAGCAGCTTTGGTACTAGCGGGGGTTACGAGCAGTACGTC.

The chain recombines TRBV4-3 with TRBJ1-1; D gene uncertain. CDR3 length: 17 residues. V was pared by 2 bases and J by 3 bases, with 19 bases between. Germline values: CDR1 LGHNA, CDR2 YSLEER. For the CDR3, the DNA is TGCGCCAGCAGCCAATACTACTCGGGGAGCGGAGACACTGAAGCTTTCTTT. It codes for CASSQYYSGSGDTEAFF.

This chain joins TRBV4-1 and TRBJ1-4, with D unresolved. Trimming shortened V by 5 bases and J by 5 bases, and 21 bases separated the two germline ends. This CDR3 comprises 17 residues. Germline loops: CDR1 MGHRA, CDR2 YSYEKL. The CDR3 reads CASSFRGSAPQNEKLFF. The CDR3 DNA follows: TGCGCCAGCAGCTTCCGGGGATCAGCGCCACAAAATGAAAAACTGTTTTTT.

V gene TRBV7-2 combines with J gene TRBJ1-6; the D is unclear. V was shortened by 5 bases and J by 10 bases, with 12 bases between the two germline ends. The germline V gene encodes CDR1 SGHTA and CDR2 FQGNSA. CDR3 length: 13 residues. In DNA, the CDR3 is TGTGCCAGCAGCCGGAGAGCCCGGTCACCCCTCCACTTT. Translating gives CASSRRARSPLHF.

The chain recombines TRBV3-1 (or the pseudogene TRBV3-2) with TRBJ2-5; 10 nucleotides match TRBD2. The CDR3 is 15 residues long. Germline V gene lookup returns CDR1 LGHDT and CDR2 YNNKEL (reference sequence). V lost 1 base, J lost 2 bases, and 1 base stayed unmatched. CDR3 nucleotide sequence: TGTGCCAGCAGCCAAGGGACTAGCGGACAAGAGACCCAGTACTTC. Its protein product is CASSQGTSGQETQYF.

This chain's CDR3 is CASSQEQFF. In DNA, the CDR3 is TGTGCCAGCAGTCAGGAGCAGTTCTTC. This chain links TRBV6-6 with TRBJ2-1; D is ambiguous. The germline V gene encodes CDR1 MNHNY and CDR2 SVGAGI (reference sequence). The V end lost 5 bases, the J end lost 10 bases, and 3 bases lay between the germline ends. The CDR3 has 9 amino acids.